This T cell receptor beta chain was found in a study of tumor-infiltrating lymphocytes in localized non-small cell lung cancer (dated by TCRdb to the early 2020s). Background on the whole study: The cohort included patients whose samples were collected after neoadjuvant chemotherapy, as well as both smokers and never-smokers and several histologies. Each patient provided resected tumor tissue plus uninvolved lung tissue from the same patient, with the uninvolved lung tissue described as non-adjacent to the tumor. TCR sequencing was one of several integrated assays, alongside flow cytometry, multiplex immunofluorescence, RNA-seq, exome sequencing and proteomics, applied to the same patients. The overall ICON cohort was composed of around 150 surgical patients with localized non-small cell lung cancer whose tumors were resected. A total of approximately 55 patients were part of the paired comparison of immunoSEQ T-cell fraction between tumor and uninvolved lung. Study-level results and caveats: Because different pieces of the same tissue were used for different assays, technical variation could not be separated from intratumor heterogeneity. Since assay coverage differed from patient to patient depending on how much tissue was available, TCR sequencing was done for only a subset of the cohort. The TCR-derived T-cell fraction showed no difference between the flow cytometry-defined immunotypes IM1 (good prognosis) and IM2 (poor prognosis). Consistent with immunofluorescence CD3 counts, TCRbeta sequencing supported greater T cell infiltration in tumors than in uninvolved lung tissue.

Comments on this clone: The antigen it binds to is not known. Base-call qualities are not available, and no considerably larger clone is one nucleotide away.

The first patient joined ICON in 2016, and enrollment wrapped up when the last patient was enrolled in September 2018. Fresh tumor and matched uninvolved tissue for in-depth immune analyses, including TCR sequencing, were collected from a subcohort of 65 to 80 patients. DNA for TCR sequencing was isolated from bulk tissue, and no cell sorting was done. The CDR3 sequence holds 15 residues, the cysteine and phenylalanine included. Only the CDR3 region is kept as DNA, spanning 45 bases read in frame from base 1. Trimming costs V 3 bases and J 6 bases, and their ends lie 15 bases apart. Taken from the germline V gene, the CDR1 and CDR2 loops are SGHTA and FQGNSA. The T-cell fraction in tumor and uninvolved lung tissue was provided by TCR sequencing with the immunoSEQ assay. Per the original workflow: In the survival analysis, patients were divided into a high T-cell fraction group (upper tertile) and a low T-cell fraction group (lower two tertiles), and the two groups were compared using a log-rank test. Paired tumor versus uninvolved lung differences in T-cell fraction were tested with a signed-rank test. Not all clones reach the TCRdb copy of this immuneACCESS table, which keeps in-frame sequences only. Checked studies attribute under half of the gap to unresolved V genes and leave the rest unexplained. The DNA was the basis for D and trimming; V, J and clone size are from that table. This sample comprises 3,000 to 4,500 clones, about four fifths of them detected only once. The ten largest make up roughly 10% of the sample.

This TCR was sampled from a human donor with non-small cell lung cancer. The chain is encoded by TRBV7-2 joined to TRBJ2-1; the D region possibly corresponds to TRBD2 (6 bases align). The sequenced sample was uninvolved lung tissue not adjacent to the tumor. The DNA reads as follows: TGTGCCAGCAGCTTCTCCGGGACTGGGGCCAATGAGCAGTTCTTC. Its protein reads: CASSFSGTGANEQFF. The reference TRBV7-2 and TRBJ2-1 proteins fill in what lies around the CDR3, so the full variable domain reads GAGVSQSPSNKVTEKGKDVELRCDPISGHTALYWYRQSLGQGLEFLIYFQGNSAPDKSGLPSDRFSAERTGGSVSTLTIQRTQQEDSAVYLCASSFSGTGANEQFFGPGTRLTVL.